This TCR beta chain originates from a study of CD8+CD57+ T cells in acquired aplastic anemia. Points from the study as a whole: No significant patient-versus-control difference appeared in CD8+ Simpson's diversity. Patients and controls had in common approximately 30 CD8+ CDR3 sequences.

Genomic DNA was employed as the template in profiling TCR beta VDJ and CDR3. In TCRdb, the reads were re-called with MiXCR into one record per CDR3 protein. The top ten clones hold approximately 3.8% of a sample with roughly 420,000 distinct CDR3 sequences, about two thirds of them seen once. The CDR3 runs to 13 residues. Deletions cut 5 bases from V and 7 bases from J, with 14 bases between. In germline, CDR1 is SNHLY, CDR2 FYNNEI. As to this clonotype: Antigen: not known.

V gene TRBV2 combines with J gene TRBJ1-2, with D maybe TRBD1 (5 bases). What was sequenced was sorted CD4+, CD8+, or CD8+CD57+ T cells (not recorded which) from PBMCs. The source of this sequence is a human donor in good health, serving as a control. CDR3 DNA sequence: TGTGCCAGCAGTCAGGGACGTTACTCTGGCTACACCTTC. Protein: CASSQGRYSGYTF.